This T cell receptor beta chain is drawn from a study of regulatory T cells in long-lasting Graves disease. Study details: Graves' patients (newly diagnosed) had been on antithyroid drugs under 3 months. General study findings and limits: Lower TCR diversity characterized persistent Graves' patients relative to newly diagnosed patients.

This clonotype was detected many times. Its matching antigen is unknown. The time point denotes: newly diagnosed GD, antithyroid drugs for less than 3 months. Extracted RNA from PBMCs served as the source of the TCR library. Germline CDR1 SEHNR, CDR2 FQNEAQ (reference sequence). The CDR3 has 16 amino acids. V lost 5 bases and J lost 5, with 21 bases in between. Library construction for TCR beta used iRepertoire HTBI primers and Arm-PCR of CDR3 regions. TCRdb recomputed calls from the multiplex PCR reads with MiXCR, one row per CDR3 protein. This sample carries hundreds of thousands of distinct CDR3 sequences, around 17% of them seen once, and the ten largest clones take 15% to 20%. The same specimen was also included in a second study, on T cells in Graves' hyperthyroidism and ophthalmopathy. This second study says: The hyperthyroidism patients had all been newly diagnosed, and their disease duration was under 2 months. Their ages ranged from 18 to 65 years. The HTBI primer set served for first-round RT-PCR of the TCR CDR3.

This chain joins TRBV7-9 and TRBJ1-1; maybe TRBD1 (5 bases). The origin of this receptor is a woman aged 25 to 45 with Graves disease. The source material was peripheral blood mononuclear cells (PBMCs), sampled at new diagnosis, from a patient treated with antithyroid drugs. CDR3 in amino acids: CASSKEGPLGWTEAFF. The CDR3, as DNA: TGTGCCAGCAGCAAAGAGGGGCCTCTGGGTTGGACTGAAGCTTTCTTT.